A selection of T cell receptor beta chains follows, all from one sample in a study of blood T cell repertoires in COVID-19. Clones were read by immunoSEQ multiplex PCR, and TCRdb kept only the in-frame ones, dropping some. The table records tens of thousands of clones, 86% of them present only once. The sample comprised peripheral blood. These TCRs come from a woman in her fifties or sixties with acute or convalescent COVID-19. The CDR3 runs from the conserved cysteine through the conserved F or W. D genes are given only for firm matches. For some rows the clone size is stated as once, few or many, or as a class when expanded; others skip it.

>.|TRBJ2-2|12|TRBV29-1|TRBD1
TGCAGCGTAGGACAGGGAGTGGGGGAGCTGTTTTTT
CSVGQGVGELFF
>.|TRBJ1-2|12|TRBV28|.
TGTGCCAGCAGTTTCCCCCCAGATGGCTACACCTTC
CASSFPPDGYTF
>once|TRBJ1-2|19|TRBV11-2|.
TGTGCCAGCAGCACCCGACAGGAAACCTATTCCCTCCCTAGTTCTGGCTACACCTTC
CASSTRQETYSLPSSGYTF
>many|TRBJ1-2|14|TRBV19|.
TGTGCCAGTAACGTGGCAACAGGGATCTATGGCTACACCTTC
CASNVATGIYGYTF
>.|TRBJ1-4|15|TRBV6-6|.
TGTGCCAGCAGTCTCCCTAGTGGGGCAGGGGAAAAACTGTTTTTT
CASSLPSGAGEKLFF
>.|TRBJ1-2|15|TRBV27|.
TGTGCCAGCAGTTTAGAGCCGGGCGGGGGTGGAGGCTACACCTTC
CASSLEPGGGGGYTF
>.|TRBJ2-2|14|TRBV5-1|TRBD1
TGCGCCAGCAGCTGGGGACAGCGCACCGGGGAGCTGTTTTTT
CASSWGQRTGELFF
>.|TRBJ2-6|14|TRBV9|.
TGTGCCAGCAGCGTTTCTCCTGGGGCCAACGTCCTGACTTTC
CASSVSPGANVLTF
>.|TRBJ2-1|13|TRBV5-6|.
TGTGCCAGCAGCAACCAGGGGTACAATGAGCAGTTCTTC
CASSNQGYNEQFF
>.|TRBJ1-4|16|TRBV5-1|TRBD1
TGCGCCAGCAGCTCTAGCGCGGGACAGCCAGAACAAAAACTGTTTTTT
CASSSSAGQPEQKLFF
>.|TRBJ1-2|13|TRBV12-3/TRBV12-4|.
TGTGCCAGCAGTTTTAGAGGTAGCGATGGCTACACCTTC
CASSFRGSDGYTF
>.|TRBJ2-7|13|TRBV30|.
TGTGCCTGGGCCGGCGGCCTGGCCTACGAGCAGTACTTC
CAWAGGLAYEQYF
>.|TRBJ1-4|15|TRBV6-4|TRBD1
TGTGCCAGCAGTGACTCCGGGACAGGGAATGAAAAACTGTTTTTT
CASSDSGTGNEKLFF
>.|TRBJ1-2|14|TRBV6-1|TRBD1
TGTGCCAGCAGTGAAGGGAGACAGGGACGAGGCTACACCTTC
CASSEGRQGRGYTF
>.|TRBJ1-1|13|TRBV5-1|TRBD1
TGCGCCAGTACTGAACAGGGGACCACTGAAGCTTTCTTT
CASTEQGTTEAFF
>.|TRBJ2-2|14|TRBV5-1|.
TGCGCCAGCAGTCTCACTACAGGGAACGGGGAGCTGTTTTTT
CASSLTTGNGELFF
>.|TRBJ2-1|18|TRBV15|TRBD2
TGCGCCACCAGCAGAGATACTGGGGGGGAGGGGCACTACAATGAGCAGTTCTTC
CATSRDTGGEGHYNEQFF
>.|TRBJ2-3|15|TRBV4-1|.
TGCGCCAGCAGCCAAGTGGCTGAAGGCACAGATACGCAGTATTTT
CASSQVAEGTDTQYF
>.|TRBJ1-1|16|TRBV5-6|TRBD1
TGTGCCAGCAGCTACGATCCCTCAGGGGGGAACACTGAAGCTTTCTTT
CASSYDPSGGNTEAFF
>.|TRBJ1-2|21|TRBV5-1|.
TGCGCCAGCACCCCTCAACCACGACAGGACCATTACGGGACATTACGATATGGCTACACCTTC
CASTPQPRQDHYGTLRYGYTF
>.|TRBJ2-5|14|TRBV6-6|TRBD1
TGTGCCAGCAGAGCCGGGACAGCCCAAGAGACCCAGTACTTC
CASRAGTAQETQYF
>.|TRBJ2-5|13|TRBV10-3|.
TGTGCCATCAGCAGGGGGGTCGAAGAGACCCAGTACTTC
CAISRGVEETQYF
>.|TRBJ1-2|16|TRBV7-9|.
TGTGCCAGCAGCTTGATCCAGGGAAGGGCTAACTATGGCTACACCTTC
CASSLIQGRANYGYTF
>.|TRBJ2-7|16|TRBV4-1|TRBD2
TGCGCCAGCAGCCAAGTTGAGACTAGCGGGATCTACGAGCAGTACTTC
CASSQVETSGIYEQYF
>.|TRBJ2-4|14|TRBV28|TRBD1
TGTGCCAGCAGTGGGACAGGTAGAAAAAACATTCAGTACTTC
CASSGTGRKNIQYF
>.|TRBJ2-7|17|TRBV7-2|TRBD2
TGTGCCAGCAGCTTATCCTATATAGCTAGCGGTACCTACGAGCAGTACTTC
CASSLSYIASGTYEQYF
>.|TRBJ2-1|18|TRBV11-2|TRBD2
TGTGCCAGCAGCTTAGGGGGGCTAGCGGGAGGACCCTACAATGAGCAGTTCTTC
CASSLGGLAGGPYNEQFF
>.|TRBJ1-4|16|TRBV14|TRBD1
TGTGCCAGCAGCCAAGGGACTGACAGGGCATACGAAAAACTGTTTTTT
CASSQGTDRAYEKLFF
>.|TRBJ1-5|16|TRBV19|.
TGTGCCAGTAGTATACCCCAAACCCTCTACAATCAGCCCCAGCATTTT
CASSIPQTLYNQPQHF
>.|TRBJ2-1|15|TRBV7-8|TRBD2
TGTGCCAGCAGCTTAATCAGGGACTACTCCTCGGAGCAGTTCTTC
CASSLIRDYSSEQFF
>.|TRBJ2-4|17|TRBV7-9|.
TGTGCCAGCAGCTTATTGGGGGGAGACAGACGAAAAAACATTCAGTACTTC
CASSLLGGDRRKNIQYF
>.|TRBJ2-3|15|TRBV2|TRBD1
TGTGCCAGCTCGCCGAGTGGGACAGGTCGGGATACGCAGTATTTT
CASSPSGTGRDTQYF
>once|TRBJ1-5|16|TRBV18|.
TGTGCCAGCTCCGCGGGACCAGAGCTAAACAATCAGCCCCAGCATTTT
CASSAGPELNNQPQHF
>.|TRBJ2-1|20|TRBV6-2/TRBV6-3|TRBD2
TGTGCCAGCAGTTACGCTCTCGTCCGACGTAGGCGGGAGGGCTCCAATGAGCAGTTCTTC
CASSYALVRRRREGSNEQFF
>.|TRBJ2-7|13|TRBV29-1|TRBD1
TGCAGCGTTGAAGAAGACAGGGGCTACGAGCAGTACTTC
CSVEEDRGYEQYF
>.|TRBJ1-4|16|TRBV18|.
TGTGCCAGCTCACCACAGTGGAGTCAGAGTAATGAAAAACTGTTTTTT
CASSPQWSQSNEKLFF
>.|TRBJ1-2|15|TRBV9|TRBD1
TGTGCCAGCAGCTACGGGACAGGGGGAGGTTGGGGCTACACCTTC
CASSYGTGGGWGYTF